This T cell receptor beta chain was obtained from a study of CD8 T cells in Susac syndrome. Sequencing targeted TCR beta in blood CD8+ and CD4+ T cells. An input of roughly 0.45 to 1 ug of RNA was subjected to reverse transcription using random hexamers. The immunoSEQ assay covered 54 Vbeta and 13 Jbeta segments for CDR3. In TCRdb, the immunoSEQ multiplex PCR reads were re-called with MiXCR into one record per CDR3 protein. Of some 300,000 distinct CDR3 sequences in the sample, 65% to 90% were seen once. This CDR3 region has 15 residues. From germline, CDR1 is SEHNR and CDR2 FQNEAQ (reference sequence). Losses at the gene ends were 5 bases for V and 4 bases for J; bases not matched to a gene: 8.

The rearrangement links TRBV7-9 to TRBJ2-1, with 7 bases that match TRBD2. Sequencing was done on a sample of CD8+ T cells from PBMCs. The receptor was isolated from a human donor with multiple sclerosis. The CDR3 is CASSPRLADYNEQFF. DNA for the CDR3: TGTGCCAGCAGCCCCCGGCTAGCGGATTACAATGAGCAGTTCTTC. The entire variable domain, with the rest obtained from reference TRBV7-9 and TRBJ2-1, is as follows: DTGVSQNPRHKITKRGQNVTFRCDPISEHNRLYWYRQTLGQGPEFLTYFQNEAQLEKSRLLSDRFSAERPKGSFSTLEIQRTEQGDSAMYLCASSPRLADYNEQFFGPGTRLTVL.